These 32 T cell receptor beta chains originate from one sample sequenced in a study of blood T cell repertoires in COVID-19. The data were produced by immunoSEQ multiplex PCR, yet TCRdb's version contains in-frame clones alone and is incomplete. The sample has 390,000 or so clones, about 83% seen once. The specimen sequenced was PBMCs or T cells enriched from blood (not recorded which). Every receptor here comes from a woman between 50 and 59 years old who had recovered from COVID-19.

CDR3 coding DNA: TGTGCCATCAGTGAGTCTGGTGGCAGGTATACGAATCAGCCCCAGCATTTT. This translates into CAISESGGRYTNQPQHF. The chain couples TRBV10-3 to TRBJ1-5; D unclear. V was clipped by 0 bases and J by 4 bases, with 16 bases between them. The CDR3 runs to 17 residues. Germline V gives CDR1 ENHRY, CDR2 SYGVKD.

This chain connects TRBV29-1 to TRBJ2-1; TRBD1 matches at 7 bases. V was pared by 6 bases and J by 0 bases, with 5 bases of the junction left unmatched. This CDR3 region has 14 residues. Germline CDR1 is SQVTM and CDR2 is ANQGSEA. The CDR3 DNA is TGCAGCGTGGGACAGACGAGCTCCTACAATGAGCAGTTCTTC. Its protein product is CSVGQTSSYNEQFF.

The chain links TRBV4-1 to TRBJ1-2, with TRBD1 matching over 7 bases. Per the germline V gene, CDR1 is MGHRA and CDR2 is YSYEKL. The CDR3 covers 15 residues. Losses at the gene ends were 3 bases for V and 7 bases for J; bases not matched to a gene: 11. Written as DNA, the CDR3 is TGCGCCAGCAGCCATACCTCTGAGGGGGCGCGTGGCTACACCTTC. This sequence encodes CASSHTSEGARGYTF.

The CDR3 loop reads CASSVSGPQFF. The CDR3 DNA follows: TGTGCCAGCAGTGTTTCAGGCCCTCAGTTCTTC. The gene calls are TRBV2 and TRBJ2-1, with no clear D. There are 11 residues in the CDR3. Germline V gene lookup returns CDR1 SNHLY and CDR2 FYNNEI. The V gene lost 4 bases and the J gene lost 13 bases, with 11 bases spanning the gap.

The genes are TRBV7-2 and TRBJ1-6; a weak D match, TRBD1 (6 bases). CDR1 SGHTA and CDR2 FQGNSA come from the germline V gene. V was cut by 5 bases and J by 12 bases, with 14 bases left in between. This CDR3 has 13 residues. CDR3 bases: TGTGCCAGCAGCCCCCGTGGGGGCGAACCCCTCCACTTT. Translated, it gives CASSPRGGEPLHF.

This clone was observed once. This chain connects TRBV6-4 to TRBJ2-2, with a tentative D call TRBD1 (6 bases). The CDR3 is made up of 15 amino acids. V gave up 8 bases and J gave up 0 bases, with 13 bases separating them. The germline V gene has CDR1 MRHNA and CDR2 SNTAGT. The CDR3 region is CASAPRTANTGELFF. The DNA for the CDR3 is TGTGCCAGCGCCCCACGGACAGCGAACACCGGGGAGCTGTTTTTT.

V is TRBV2 and J is TRBJ2-5, with 9 bases identical to TRBD1. V shed 4 bases and J 4 bases; nucleotides not matched to a gene: 10. CDR3 size: 16 residues. The germline V gene has CDR1 SNHLY and CDR2 FYNNEI. The CDR3 is CASSGTRTGVLETQYF. The CDR3 DNA reads TGTGCCAGCAGTGGAACACGGACAGGGGTTTTAGAGACCCAGTACTTC.

The chain combines TRBV19 with TRBJ2-7; 8 bases agree with TRBD1. J lost 1 base, V lost 3 bases, and 8 bases had no gene match. This CDR3 region has 16 residues. CDR1 and CDR2 (germline): LNHDA, SQIVND (reference sequence). The CDR3 protein is CASSMGSGGRSYEQYF. The CDR3, as DNA: TGTGCCAGTAGTATGGGGTCAGGGGGCAGATCCTACGAGCAGTACTTC.

V and J are TRBV29-1 and TRBJ1-6; possible D gene TRBD1, 5 bases. CDR3 length equals 13 residues. CDR1 and CDR2 from the germline V gene are SQVTM and ANQGSEA. V was cut by 4 bases and J by 7 bases, with 11 bases left in between. Here the CDR3 DNA reads TGCAGCGTTGGGGAAGGGGCGAATTCACCCCTCCACTTT. This encodes CSVGEGANSPLHF.

The V call is TRBV12-3 or TRBV12-4, the J call TRBJ1-5; maybe TRBD1 (5 bases). This CDR3 is 13 amino acids long. Between the trimmed V and J ends, which lost 4 bases and 7 bases, there was a span of 11 bases. For the CDR3, the DNA is TGTGCCAGCAGTTCCGCCTCAGGGCAGCCCCAGCATTTT. Its protein product is CASSSASGQPQHF.

This chain connects TRBV6-1 to TRBJ1-4; the D gene is possibly TRBD1 (6 bases). CDR3 size: 14 residues. Germline V CDR1 and CDR2: MNHNS, SASEGT. Trimming cost V 3 bases and J 6 bases, with 11 bases left between them. In DNA form, the CDR3 reads TGTGCCAGCAGTGAGGGGACATTGGATGAAAAACTGTTTTTT. Residues: CASSEGTLDEKLFF.

The chain has TRBV28 and TRBJ1-2; possibly TRBD1 for D (6 bases). Germline lookup yields CDR1 MDHEN and CDR2 SYDVKM. V lost 4 bases to trimming and J lost 7 bases, with 19 bases between them. The CDR3 has 15 residues. The CDR3 DNA reads TGTGCCAGCAGTTCCGGGACGGCCCAAGGGGGTGGCTACACCTTC. It is translated as CASSSGTAQGGGYTF.

The chain has TRBV10-3 and TRBJ2-2; D is uncertain. Looked up from germline, CDR1 is ENHRY and CDR2 is SYGVKD. CDR3 length: 14 amino acids. The ends were cut back, 0 bases at V and 4 bases at J, with 6 bases in the middle. As DNA, the CDR3 is TGTGCCATCAGTGAGTCCCCTAGCACCGGGGAGCTGTTTTTT. This gives the protein CAISESPSTGELFF.

The rearrangement links TRBV25-1 to TRBJ2-5; D perhaps matches TRBD1 (6 bases). Trimming took 5 bases from V and 5 from J, leaving 12 bases between them. The CDR3 is made up of 13 amino acids. The germline CDR1 and CDR2 sequences are MGHDK and SYGVNS. CDR3 region: CASSTQGTETQYF. CDR3 bases: TGTGCCAGCAGTACACAGGGTACGGAGACCCAGTACTTC. Supplemented by reference TRBV25-1 and TRBJ2-5, the full variable domain reads EADIYQTPRYLVIGTGKKITLECSQTMGHDKMYWYQQDPGMELHLIHYSYGVNSTEKGDLSSESTVSRIRTEHFPLTLESARPSHTSQYLCASSTQGTETQYFGPGTRLLVL.

This clone was picked up one time. CDR3: CASSFEGLAGRSTDTQYF. As DNA, the CDR3 is TGCGCCAGCAGCTTCGAGGGACTAGCGGGGAGGAGCACAGATACGCAGTATTTT. The genes are TRBV5-1 and TRBJ2-3, with TRBD2 matching over 13 bases. This CDR3 has 18 residues. Trimming took 2 bases from V and 0 from J; bases not matched to a gene: 6. Germline V gives CDR1 SGHRS, CDR2 YFSETQ.

The rearrangement links TRBV10-3 to TRBJ1-5; 7 bases align to TRBD1. Germline CDR1 and CDR2: ENHRY and SYGVKD. V shed 0 bases, J shed 6 bases, and the junction held 2 bases outside the gene matches. The CDR3 extends over 14 amino acids. For the CDR3, the DNA is TGTGCCATCAGTGAGTCACAGGGGCTTCAGCCCCAGCATTTT. Translation: CAISESQGLQPQHF.

The V call is TRBV6-2 or TRBV6-3, the J call TRBJ1-6; possibly TRBD1 for D (6 bases). CDR1 MNHEY and CDR2 SVGEGT come from the germline V gene. The length of the CDR3 is 14 residues. V was trimmed by 4 bases and J by 9 bases, leaving 13 bases between them. CDR3 region: CASSSLTGRSPLHF. Here the CDR3 DNA reads TGTGCCAGCAGTTCACTGACAGGTCGTTCACCCCTCCACTTT.

The J gene is TRBJ2-3, the V gene TRBV7-3, with 7 bases matching TRBD1. With 5 bases clipped from V and 3 bases from J, the junction kept 5 bases outside the gene matches. Germline loops: CDR1 SGHTA, CDR2 FQGTGA. The CDR3 consists of 14 residues. CDR3 sequence (DNA): TGTGCCAGCAGCCACGTGACAGGGACAGATACGCAGTATTTT. It codes for CASSHVTGTDTQYF. The full variable domain, its missing parts supplied by reference TRBV7-3 and TRBJ2-3, is GAGVSQTPSNKVTEKGKYVELRCDPISGHTALYWYRQSLGQGPEFLIYFQGTGAADDSGLPNDRFFAVRPEGSVSTLKIQRTERGDSAVYLCASSHVTGTDTQYFGPGTRLTVL.

This chain uses TRBV7-9 with TRBJ2-7; weak D call: TRBD1 (6 bases). The germline CDR1 and CDR2 sequences are SEHNR and FQNEAQ (reference sequence). The length of the CDR3 is 13 residues. With 5 bases removed from V and 1 base from J, the gap between germline ends came to 9 bases. This CDR3 is CASSTGISYEQYF. DNA for the CDR3: TGTGCCAGCAGCACAGGGATTTCCTACGAGCAGTACTTC. Variable domain in full (rest from reference TRBV7-9 and TRBJ2-7): DTGVSQNPRHKITKRGQNVTFRCDPISEHNRLYWYRQTLGQGPEFLTYFQNEAQLEKSRLLSDRFSAERPKGSFSTLEIQRTEQGDSAMYLCASSTGISYEQYFGPGTRLTVT.

The chain uses TRBV27 and TRBJ2-2; D is uncertain. Trimming shortened V by 8 bases and J by 1 base, and 20 bases separated the two germline ends. CDR1 is MNHEY and CDR2 is SMNVEV in the germline V gene (reference sequence). The CDR3 spans 17 residues. The CDR3 coding sequence is TGTGCCAGCGCCAAACCAACAAGACTTGTGAACACCGGGGAGCTGTTTTTT. It translates to CASAKPTRLVNTGELFF.

The V and J genes are TRBV7-3 and TRBJ1-5, with 8 bases lining up with TRBD1. The V segment lost 4 bases and the J segment 6 bases; nucleotides outside the gene matches: 5. Germline CDR1 SGHTA, CDR2 FQGTGA. CDR3 length: 14 residues. The CDR3 nucleotides are TGTGCCAGCAGCTCCCGGGACAGGAGTCAGCCCCAGCATTTT. Protein: CASSSRDRSQPQHF.

There are a few counts of this clone. The chain couples TRBV11-1 to TRBJ1-3; possibly TRBD1 for D (5 bases). Trimming cost V 5 bases and J 4 bases, with 9 bases left between them. This CDR3 comprises 13 residues. The germline V gene encodes CDR1 SGHAT and CDR2 FQDESV (reference sequence). The CDR3 reads CASSQTAGNTIYF. CDR3 coding DNA: TGTGCCAGCAGCCAGACAGCCGGAAACACCATATATTTT. Complete variable domain (other parts from reference TRBV11-1 and TRBJ1-3): EAEVAQSPRYKITEKSQAVAFWCDPISGHATLYWYRQILGQGPELLVQFQDESVVDDSQLPKDRFSAERLKGVDSTLKIQPAELGDSAMYLCASSQTAGNTIYFGEGSWLTVV.

This clone is a singleton in its sample. The junction does not match germline at one end; this may be a read error. V gene TRBV28 combines with J gene TRBJ1-2, with D uncertain. The CDR3 has 12 amino acids. Germline lookup yields CDR1 MDHEN and CDR2 SYDVKM. The DNA of the CDR3 is TGTGCCGAGGCTAATTCTAACTATGGTTACACCTTC. Translating gives CAEANSNYGYTF.

This sequence joins TRBV14 and TRBJ1-5; D not certain. This CDR3 comprises 16 residues. V gave up 0 bases and J gave up 0 bases, with 9 bases separating them. Germline V lookup: CDR1 SGHDN, CDR2 FVKESK. The CDR3 loop reads CASSQDPDYSNQPQHF. The CDR3 DNA reads TGTGCCAGCAGCCAAGATCCAGACTATAGCAATCAGCCCCAGCATTTT.

The V and J genes are TRBV6-5 and TRBJ1-1; TRBD1 is a possible D gene (6 bases). Germline values: CDR1 MNHEY, CDR2 SVGAGI. V was clipped by 7 bases and J by 4 bases, with 16 bases between them. The CDR3 has 14 residues. The CDR3 here is CASKRGRRVTEAFF. CDR3 sequence (DNA): TGTGCCAGCAAGCGGGGGCGCCGGGTCACTGAAGCTTTCTTT.

V and J are TRBV19 and TRBJ1-6; tentative D call: TRBD1 (6 bases). Germline V CDR1 and CDR2: LNHDA, SQIVND (reference sequence). Trimming stripped 3 bases from V and 7 bases from J, with 19 bases between. The CDR3 extends over 17 amino acids. DNA for the CDR3: TGTGCCAGTAGTATTGGGGGATGGACAGTCAACAATTCACCCCTCCACTTT. Amino acids: CASSIGGWTVNNSPLHF.

The V and J genes are TRBV7-2 and TRBJ1-4; D might be TRBD1 (6 bases). CDR3 length: 15 residues. Germline-derived CDR1 and CDR2 are SGHTA and FQGNSA. Trimming shortened V by 4 bases and J by 2 bases, and 11 bases separated the two germline ends. The CDR3, as DNA: TGTGCCAGCAGCTCTATCGGACAGACTAATGAAAAACTGTTTTTT. It translates to CASSSIGQTNEKLFF. The variable domain in full, completed from reference TRBV7-2 and TRBJ1-4, reads GAGVSQSPSNKVTEKGKDVELRCDPISGHTALYWYRQSLGQGLEFLIYFQGNSAPDKSGLPSDRFSAERTGGSVSTLTIQRTQQEDSAVYLCASSSIGQTNEKLFFGSGTQLSVL.

The gene calls are TRBV28 and TRBJ2-5; a weak D match, TRBD2 (7 bases). Trimming left V 3 bases short and J 5 bases short, with 13 bases between. Germline V CDR1 and CDR2: MDHEN, SYDVKM. The CDR3 length is 14 residues. CDR3 bases: TGTGCCAGCAGTTTGGGGGGGCGCAAGGAGACCCAGTACTTC. This codes for CASSLGGRKETQYF.

V and J are TRBV30 and TRBJ2-2; D gene uncertain. V lost 1 base, J lost 8 bases, and 17 bases lay in between. Germline V gives CDR1 GTSNPN, CDR2 SVGIG (reference sequence). This CDR3 spans 15 amino acids. CDR3 loop: CAWSGQAILTGELFF. The CDR3 region has the DNA TGTGCCTGGAGTGGGCAGGCGATATTAACGGGGGAGCTGTTTTTT.

The V gene is TRBV9, the J gene TRBJ2-2; tentative D call: TRBD2 (5 bases). Trimming shortened V by 3 bases and J by 8 bases, and 26 bases separated the two germline ends. The germline gives CDR1 SGDLS, CDR2 YYNGEE. The CDR3 extends over 18 amino acids. CDR3 sequence (DNA): TGTGCCAGCAGCGGTATGGACGGGATCTCGAGTTTCTCGGGGGAGCTGTTTTTT. Translating it yields CASSGMDGISSFSGELFF.

As to this clone: At the DNA level, this CDR3 is encoded by other sequences in the same sample as well. The rearrangement links TRBV20-1 to TRBJ1-1; D remains ambiguous. This CDR3 has 11 amino acids. Germline V gene data show CDR1 as DFQATT and CDR2 as SNEGSKA (reference sequence). V gave up 5 bases and J gave up 2 bases, with 6 bases separating them. The chain's CDR3 is CSAGLNTEAFF. The CDR3 nucleotides read TGCAGTGCTGGGCTAAACACTGAAGCTTTCTTT.

This clone was observed a single time. V gene TRBV7-8 combines with J gene TRBJ1-5; the D is unclear. CDR1 SGHVS and CDR2 FQNEAQ come from the germline V gene. This CDR3 contains 13 residues. Trimming shortened V by 1 base and J by 6 bases, and 7 bases separated the two germline ends. CDR3 sequence (DNA): TGTGCCAGCAGCTTAGACGGGAGTCAGCCCCAGCATTTT. Residues: CASSLDGSQPQHF.